This T cell receptor beta chain appears in the sequencing data of a study of control samples from healthy donors and cancer patients. Details on this clone: An end of the junction differs from the germline gene, which may be a read error.

This CDR3 is 12 amino acids long. Germline V gene sequence: CDR1 MNHNS, CDR2 SASEGT. The protocol was immunoSEQ multiplex PCR, while the TCRdb copy is restricted to in-frame clones and leaves out a portion. The top ten hold around 2.2% of the sample, which has 150,000 to 200,000 clones, about nine tenths seen once. Sample: blood. V and J are TRBV6-1 and TRBJ1-1; possibly TRBD1 for D (5 bases). This receptor was taken from a woman in her thirties or forties in good health. DNA for the CDR3: TGTGCCAGCAGTGATGGGGCAGACGGCAGCATTTTT. Its protein is CASSDGADGSIF.